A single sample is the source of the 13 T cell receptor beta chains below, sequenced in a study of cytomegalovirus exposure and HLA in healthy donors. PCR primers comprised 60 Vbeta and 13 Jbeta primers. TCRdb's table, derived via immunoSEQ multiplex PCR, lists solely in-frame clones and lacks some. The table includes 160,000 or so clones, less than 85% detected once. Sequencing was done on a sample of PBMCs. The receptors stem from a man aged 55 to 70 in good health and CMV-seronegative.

The DNA of the CDR3 is TGTGCCAGCAGCTCGGGGGGCGGTAGAGGAAACACAGATACGCAGTATTTT. Translated: CASSSGGGRGNTDTQYF. This chain links TRBV5-4 with TRBJ2-3; D possibly corresponds to TRBD2 (7 bases). Between the trimmed V and J ends, which lost 3 bases and 2 bases, there was a span of 19 bases. This CDR3 region has 17 residues. CDR1 and CDR2 from the germline V gene are SGHNT and YYREEE (reference sequence).

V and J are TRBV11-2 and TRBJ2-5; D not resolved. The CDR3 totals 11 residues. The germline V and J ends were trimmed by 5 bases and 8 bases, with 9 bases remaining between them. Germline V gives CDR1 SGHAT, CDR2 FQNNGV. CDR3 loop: CASSPRRTQYF. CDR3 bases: TGTGCCAGCAGCCCTAGGCGAACCCAGTACTTC.

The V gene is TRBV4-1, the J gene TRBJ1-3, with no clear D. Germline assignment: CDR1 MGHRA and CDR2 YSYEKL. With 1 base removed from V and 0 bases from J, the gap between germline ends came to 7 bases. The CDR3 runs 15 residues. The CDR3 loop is CASSQVVNSGNTIYF. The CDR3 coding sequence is TGCGCCAGCAGCCAAGTAGTTAACTCTGGAAACACCATATATTTT.

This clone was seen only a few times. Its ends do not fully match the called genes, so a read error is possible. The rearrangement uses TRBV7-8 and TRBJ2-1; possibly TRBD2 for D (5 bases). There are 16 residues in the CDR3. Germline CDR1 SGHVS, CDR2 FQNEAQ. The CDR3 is CACSLGSGLDHNEQFF. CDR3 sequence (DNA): TGTGCCTGCAGCTTAGGTTCAGGACTGGACCATAATGAGCAGTTCTTC.

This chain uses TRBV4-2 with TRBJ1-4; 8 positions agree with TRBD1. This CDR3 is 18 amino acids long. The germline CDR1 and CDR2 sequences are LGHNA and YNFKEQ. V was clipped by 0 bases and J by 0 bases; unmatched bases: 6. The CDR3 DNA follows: TGTGCCAGCAGCCAAGACAGACAGGGGCCCGCAACTAATGAAAAACTGTTTTTT. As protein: CASSQDRQGPATNEKLFF.

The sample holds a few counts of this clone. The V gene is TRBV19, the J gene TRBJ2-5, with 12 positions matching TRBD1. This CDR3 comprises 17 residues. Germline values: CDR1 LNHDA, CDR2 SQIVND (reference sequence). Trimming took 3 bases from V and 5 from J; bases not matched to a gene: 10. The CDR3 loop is CASSIQAGTGGDETQYF. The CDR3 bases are TGTGCCAGTAGTATTCAGGCCGGGACAGGGGGCGATGAGACCCAGTACTTC.

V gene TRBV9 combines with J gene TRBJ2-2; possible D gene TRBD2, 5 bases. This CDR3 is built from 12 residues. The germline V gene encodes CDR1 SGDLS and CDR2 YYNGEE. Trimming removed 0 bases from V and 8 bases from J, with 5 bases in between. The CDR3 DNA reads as TGTGCCAGCAGCGTAGCGGGGGGGGAGCTGTTTTTT. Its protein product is CASSVAGGELFF.

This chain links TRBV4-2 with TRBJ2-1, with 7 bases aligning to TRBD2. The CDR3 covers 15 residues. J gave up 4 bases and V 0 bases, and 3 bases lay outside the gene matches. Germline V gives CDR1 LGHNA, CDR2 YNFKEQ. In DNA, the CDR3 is TGTGCCAGCAGCCAAGAGCGGGGGAGATACAATGAGCAGTTCTTC. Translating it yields CASSQERGRYNEQFF.

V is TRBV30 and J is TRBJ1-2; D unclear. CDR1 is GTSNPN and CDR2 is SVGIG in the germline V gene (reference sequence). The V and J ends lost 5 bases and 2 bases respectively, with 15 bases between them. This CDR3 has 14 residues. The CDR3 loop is CAWGRSGMNYGYTF. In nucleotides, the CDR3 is TGTGCCTGGGGACGTAGCGGGATGAACTATGGCTACACCTTC.

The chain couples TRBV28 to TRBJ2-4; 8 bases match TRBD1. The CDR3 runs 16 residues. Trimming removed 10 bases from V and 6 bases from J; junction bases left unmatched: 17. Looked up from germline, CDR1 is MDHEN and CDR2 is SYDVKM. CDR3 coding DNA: TGTGCCATCTCCGCGACAGGGGCAATCCTCGGAAACATTCAGTACTTC. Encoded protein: CAISATGAILGNIQYF.

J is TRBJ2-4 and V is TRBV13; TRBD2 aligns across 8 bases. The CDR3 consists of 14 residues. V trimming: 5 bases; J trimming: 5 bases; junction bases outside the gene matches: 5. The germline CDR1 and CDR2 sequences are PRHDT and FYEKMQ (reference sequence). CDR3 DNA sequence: TGTGCCAGCAGCCGACCTAGCGGGCAAAACATTCAGTACTTC. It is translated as CASSRPSGQNIQYF.

CDR3 amino acids: CASSIDGSGLYNEQFF. The CDR3, as DNA: TGTGCCAGTAGTATAGATGGTAGCGGCCTTTACAATGAGCAGTTCTTC. This rearrangement joins TRBV19 to TRBJ2-1; tentative D call: TRBD2 (6 bases). Germline V gene sequence: CDR1 LNHDA, CDR2 SQIVND (reference sequence). With 0 bases removed from V and 4 bases from J, the gap between germline ends came to 13 bases. The CDR3 length is 16 residues.

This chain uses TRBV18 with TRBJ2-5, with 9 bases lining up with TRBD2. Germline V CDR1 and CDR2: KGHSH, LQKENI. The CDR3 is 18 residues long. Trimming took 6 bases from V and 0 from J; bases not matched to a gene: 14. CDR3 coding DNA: TGTGCCAGCTCCCCCAGTATAGGGGTAGCGGGAGACCAAGAGACCCAGTACTTC. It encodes CASSPSIGVAGDQETQYF.